The 17 T cell receptor beta chains presented below share a single source sample, sequenced in a study of CD8 T cells in Susac syndrome. Reverse transcription of about 0.45 to 1 ug RNA was carried out with random hexamers. In TCRdb, the immunoSEQ multiplex PCR reads were re-called with MiXCR into one record per CDR3 protein. The repertoire holds 150,000 or so distinct CDR3 sequences, with 92% as singletons. The sequenced sample consisted of CD4+ T cells from PBMCs. The receptors originated from a human donor in good health.

There are a few counts of this clonotype. The genes are TRBV5-1 and TRBJ2-7, with D possibly being TRBD2 (6 bases). The V gene's germline CDR1 is SGHRS and CDR2 YFSETQ. Trimming took off 3 bases at V and 5 bases at J, with 15 bases between the two ends. This CDR3 is built from 14 residues. This CDR3 is CASSWDSGRDEQYF. CDR3 bases: TGCGCCAGCAGCTGGGACTCCGGCAGAGACGAGCAGTACTTC.

The chain has TRBV6-1 and TRBJ1-4; D is unresolved. V shed 8 bases and J shed 6 bases, with 10 bases lying between them. This CDR3 spans 12 amino acids. Germline V CDR1 and CDR2: MNHNS, SASEGT. The CDR3 region has the DNA TGTGCCAGCGGTCACTCCTATGAAAAACTGTTTTTT. This codes for CASGHSYEKLFF.

The chain employs TRBV5-6 and TRBJ2-7; D ambiguous. The CDR3 length is 14 residues. The germline CDR1 and CDR2 sequences are SGHDT and YYEEEE. V was clipped by 0 bases and J by 0 bases, with 7 bases between them. The CDR3 DNA reads TGTGCCAGCAGCTTGGTAACGAGCTCCTACGAGCAGTACTTC. Its translation is CASSLVTSSYEQYF.

This chain joins TRBV3-1 and TRBJ2-4, with 10 bases that match TRBD1. CDR1 is LGHDT and CDR2 is YNNKEL in the germline V gene (reference sequence). Trimming cost V 4 bases and J 9 bases; bases outside gene matches: 6. This CDR3 contains 14 residues. Here the CDR3 reads CASSLRQGASIQYF. The CDR3 DNA reads as TGTGCCAGCAGCCTACGACAGGGGGCGAGCATTCAGTACTTC.

The J gene is TRBJ2-5, the V gene TRBV15; TRBD2 aligns across 10 bases. CDR3 length: 13 amino acids. J lost 5 bases, V lost 10 bases, and 7 bases had no gene match. Germline CDR1 is LNHNV and CDR2 is YYDKDF (reference sequence). CDR3 in DNA: TGTGCCAGTAAAGCGGGAGGGAGGGAGACCCAGTACTTC. Its translation: CASKAGGRETQYF.

The sample holds one count of this clonotype. The chain recombines TRBV15 with TRBJ2-1, with 11 positions matching TRBD2. The V gene's germline CDR1 is LNHNV and CDR2 YYDKDF (reference sequence). The CDR3 totals 15 residues. Trimming at V came to 1 base and at J to 4 bases, leaving 0 bases not matched to a gene. CDR3: CATSRASGRYNEQFF. CDR3 DNA: TGTGCCACCAGCAGAGCTAGCGGGAGGTACAATGAGCAGTTCTTC.

The chain combines TRBV30 with TRBJ1-2; no definite D call. The germline gives CDR1 GTSNPN, CDR2 SVGIG (reference sequence). This CDR3 region has 13 residues. The V end lost 0 bases, the J end lost 0 bases, and 5 bases lay between the germline ends. CDR3 DNA sequence: TGTGCCTGGAGTGTTCAGGCTAACTATGGCTACACCTTC. Protein product: CAWSVQANYGYTF.

This rearrangement joins TRBV18 to TRBJ2-6, with D hard to call. Trimming left V 8 bases short and J 0 bases short, with 11 bases between. The CDR3 has 15 residues. The germline gives CDR1 KGHSH, CDR2 LQKENI. The DNA for the CDR3 is TGTGCCAGCCTTGCGCCGCCCTCTGGGGCCAACGTCCTGACTTTC. It is translated as CASLAPPSGANVLTF.

The chain recombines TRBV5-1 with TRBJ2-7, with 10 bases lining up with TRBD1. This CDR3 has 14 residues. The V and J ends lost 4 bases and 2 bases, in that order; junction bases with no gene match: 3. Germline CDR1 reads SGHRS; CDR2 reads YFSETQ. For the CDR3, the DNA is TGCGCCAGCAGCGGGGACAGGGGAACCTACGAGCAGTACTTC. As protein: CASSGDRGTYEQYF.

This chain joins TRBV30 and TRBJ1-2; TRBD1 is a possible D gene (5 bases). The CDR3 has 13 residues. CDR1 is GTSNPN and CDR2 is SVGIG in the germline V gene (reference sequence). Trimming removed 0 bases from V and 4 bases from J, with 9 bases in between. The CDR3 reads CAWSVGGGYGYTF. In DNA form, the CDR3 reads TGTGCCTGGAGTGTCGGGGGGGGCTATGGCTACACCTTC.

The chain employs TRBV7-6 and TRBJ2-2; TRBD2 is a possible D gene (6 bases). V lost 5 bases and J lost 5, with 9 bases in between. This CDR3 is 13 amino acids long. Germline V CDR1 and CDR2: SGHVS, FNYEAQ. CDR3 bases: TGTGCCAGCAGCGTCGGGGGAACCGGGGAGCTGTTTTTT. It is translated as CASSVGGTGELFF.

The sample holds a few counts of this clonotype. The chain combines TRBV2 with TRBJ1-1; D is unclear. Per germline, CDR1 SNHLY and CDR2 FYNNEI. The CDR3 totals 14 residues. Trimming took off 5 bases at V and 1 base at J, with 11 bases between the two ends. The CDR3, as DNA: TGTGCCAGCAGTACGAGAGGGCGGAACACTGAAGCTTTCTTT. As protein: CASSTRGRNTEAFF.

The chain employs TRBV9 and TRBJ2-1; the D is unclear. Trimming left V 5 bases short and J 9 bases short, with 18 bases between. Germline CDR1 reads SGDLS; CDR2 reads YYNGEE. The CDR3 contains 14 residues. The CDR3 loop is CASSFAPLKSEQFF. The CDR3 region has the DNA TGTGCCAGCAGTTTTGCCCCTCTGAAGAGTGAGCAGTTCTTC. The full variable domain, with the rest looked up from reference TRBV9 and TRBJ2-1, is DSGVTQTPKHLITATGQRVTLRCSPRSGDLSVYWYQQSLDQGLQFLIQYYNGEERAKGNILERFSAQQFPDLHSELNLSSLELGDSALYFCASSFAPLKSEQFFGPGTRLTVL.

The V gene is TRBV7-6, the J gene TRBJ2-5; D remains ambiguous. This CDR3 is 16 amino acids long. Germline loops: CDR1 SGHVS, CDR2 FNYEAQ. V dropped 4 bases and J dropped 5 bases, with 20 bases sitting between them. The CDR3 spells CASSSRLISLRETQYF. In nucleotides, the CDR3 is TGTGCCAGCAGCTCAAGACTGATCTCCTTACGGGAGACCCAGTACTTC.

The J gene is TRBJ2-1, the V gene TRBV5-1, with no clear D. This CDR3 is 12 amino acids long. CDR1 and CDR2 from the germline V gene are SGHRS and YFSETQ. Trimming took off 0 bases at V and 8 bases at J, with 6 bases between the two ends. CDR3 DNA sequence: TGCGCCAGCAGCTTGGGGGTAGATGAGCAGTTCTTC. Translated, it gives CASSLGVDEQFF.

This chain links TRBV11-2 with TRBJ1-2; 12 nucleotides agree with TRBD1. V gave up 4 bases and J gave up 4 bases; unmatched junction bases: 4. Germline CDR1 is SGHAT and CDR2 is FQNNGV. The CDR3 totals 15 residues. CDR3 sequence: CASSSAGQGAYGYTF. The CDR3 DNA sequence: TGTGCCAGCAGCTCGGCGGGACAGGGGGCCTATGGCTACACCTTC.

The gene calls are TRBV6-1 and TRBJ1-5; 10 bases are a match to TRBD1. CDR1 and CDR2 (germline): MNHNS, SASEGT. J lost 7 bases, V lost 5 bases, and 11 bases had no gene match. The CDR3 consists of 16 residues. The CDR3 nucleotides read TGTGCCAGCAGTCCGAAAGGGACAGGGGAGAGGCAGCCCCAGCATTTT. This encodes CASSPKGTGERQPQHF.